This T cell receptor beta chain was found in a study of blood T cell repertoires in COVID-19. A single count supports this clone. Measured with immunoSEQ multiplex PCR; TCRdb has only the in-frame clones, and not every one. The table records hundreds of thousands of clones, around 83% of them present only once. From germline, CDR1 is LGHDT and CDR2 YNNKEL (reference sequence). This CDR3 region has 14 residues. Deletions cut 1 base from V and 11 bases from J, with 15 bases between. Sequenced input: peripheral blood. V usage is TRBV3-1 (or the pseudogene TRBV3-2) and J usage is TRBJ1-5; D is unresolved. The receptor comes from a woman aged 55-70 years with active or convalescent COVID-19. CDR3 sequence (DNA): TGTGCCAGCAGCCAAGGGGCAGGCCCTGTGGCCCAGCATTTT. Protein sequence: CASSQGAGPVAQHF.